The TCR beta chain described here comes from a study of post-analysis software for immune sequencing data. Prepared libraries of TCR beta cDNA carried unique molecular identifiers. From the PCR reads, TCRdb called clonotypes with MiXCR, one entry per CDR3 protein. The sample yields about 680,000 distinct CDR3 sequences, 55% to 60% seen once. Study results and limitations: Patients used five TRBV segments, including TRBV5-6, TRBV5-1 and TRBV20-1, more often than controls.

This CDR3 region has 14 residues. V lost 1 base to trimming and J lost 6 bases; unmatched junction nucleotides: 6. Germline V CDR1 and CDR2: DFQATT, SNEGSKA (reference sequence). As to this clonotype: What it binds is unknown.

V is TRBV20-1 and J is TRBJ2-1, with TRBD1 matching 7 bases. What was sequenced was blood. The receptor was derived from a girl under 10 years old with multiple sclerosis. The chain's CDR3 is CSARAGTARNEQFF. The CDR3 DNA reads TGCAGTGCTAGAGCCGGGACAGCCCGCAATGAGCAGTTCTTC.